This T cell receptor (beta chain) was sequenced during a study of T-cell memory formation after mild COVID-19. This clonotype has a handful of counts. TCR alpha and TCR beta cDNA libraries with sample barcodes and UMIs came from 5'RACE using constant-segment primers. TCRdb reanalysed the 5' RACE reads using MiXCR and keeps one entry per CDR3 protein. The table lists under 400,000 distinct CDR3 sequences, around 28% of them singletons. V was cut by 6 bases and J by 3 bases, with 21 bases left in between. The CDR3 has 16 residues. Germline-derived CDR1 and CDR2 are MNHNY and SVGAGI (reference sequence).

The clonotype originates from an adult woman who had mild COVID-19 (a few samples of this study predate the infection). Cell type and time point are not known. The V gene is TRBV6-6, the J gene TRBJ2-7, with D possibly being TRBD1 (7 bases). Material for sequencing was PBMCs or a T cell subset sorted from them (not recorded which). CDR3 DNA: TGTGCCAGCAGGGACCAGGGGGGCGACAAACTCTACGAGCAGTACTTC. Its protein product is CASRDQGGDKLYEQYF.